This T cell receptor (beta chain) was sequenced for a study of blood T cell repertoires in COVID-19. In the study overall: There were acute and convalescent COVID-19 samples, and they came from the United States, Italy and Spain. The cDNA or gDNA used as material had been derived from T cells, B-cell-depleted T cells, or PBMCs.

Per the authors' pipeline: Reference gene primers were amplified, and this amplification served to estimate nucleated cell counts. Assay: immunoSEQ multiplex PCR; the TCRdb copy retains only in-frame clones and omits some. V and J calls and clone size are as listed in that table; D and trimming were resolved from the DNA. This table has roughly 40,000 clones, 88% appearing once. With 3 bases removed from V and 4 bases from J, the gap between germline ends came to 13 bases. The CDR3 is made up of 15 amino acids. The germline CDR1 and CDR2 sequences are SGHKS and YYEKEE (reference sequence). The receptor was isolated from a human donor in a cohort sampled during active COVID-19. The specimen sequenced was peripheral blood. V gene TRBV5-5 combines with J gene TRBJ2-2; TRBD1 is a possible D gene (6 bases). The CDR3 DNA reads TGTGCCAGCAGCTGGACAGCCCAACCCACCGGGGAGCTGTTTTTT. Its translation is CASSWTAQPTGELFF.